The 17 T cell receptor beta chains below come from one sample, sequenced in a study of blood T cell repertoires in COVID-19. Using immunoSEQ multiplex PCR, the repertoire was profiled, and TCRdb retains in-frame clones only, with some absent. The sample contains some 350,000 clones, roughly 90% of which appear only once. Sequencing used peripheral blood. All receptors come from a woman between 25 and 40 years old with COVID-19, enrolled during active disease.

This chain joins TRBV15 and TRBJ2-7; 8 bases align to TRBD2. The CDR3 sequence is 16 residues long. With V trimmed by 1 base and J by 4 bases, 9 bases remained unmatched. Looked up from germline, CDR1 is LNHNV and CDR2 is YYDKDF (reference sequence). DNA of the CDR3: TGTGCCACCAGCAGAGGGTCGGCTAGCGGGCCATACGAGCAGTACGTC. It yields the protein CATSRGSASGPYEQYV.

The rearrangement joins TRBV10-3 to TRBJ1-1, with D tentatively TRBD1 (6 bases). The CDR3 has 15 residues. V gave up 3 bases and J gave up 3 bases, with 14 bases separating them. Germline lookup yields CDR1 ENHRY and CDR2 SYGVKD. The CDR3 coding sequence is TGTGCCATCAGTGACTACGGACAGTTCTACACTGAAGCTTTCTTT. Residues: CAISDYGQFYTEAFF.

This clone was seen a single time. The genes are TRBV18 and TRBJ1-1; 9 bases line up with TRBD1. With 3 bases clipped from V and 11 bases from J, the junction kept 16 bases outside the gene matches. The CDR3 loop spans 16 amino acids. Germline lookup yields CDR1 KGHSH and CDR2 LQKENI. The CDR3 protein is CASSPGEGQGNSGAFF. CDR3 DNA sequence: TGTGCCAGCTCACCGGGCGAGGGACAGGGAAATTCAGGCGCTTTCTTT. Full variable domain (missing parts from reference TRBV18 and TRBJ1-1): NAGVMQNPRHLVRRRGQEARLRCSPMKGHSHVYWYRQLPEEGLKFMVYLQKENIIDESGMPKERFSAEFPKEGPSILRIQQVVRGDSAAYFCASSPGEGQGNSGAFFGQGTRLTVV.

CDR3 region: CATSTTRQGGLIETQYF. In nucleotides, the CDR3 is TGTGCCACCAGTACTACACGGCAGGGGGGTCTAATCGAGACCCAGTACTTC. The rearrangement joins TRBV24-1 to TRBJ2-5, with a possible D match to TRBD1 (7 bases). The V end was cut by 6 bases, the J end by 5 bases, with 24 bases between. The CDR3 is 17 residues long. Germline V gives CDR1 KGHDR, CDR2 SFDVKD.

The V call is TRBV4-1, the J call TRBJ1-3, with D possibly being TRBD1 (6 bases). In germline, CDR1 is MGHRA, CDR2 YSYEKL. Trimming cost V 0 bases and J 4 bases, with 10 bases left between them. The CDR3 has 15 amino acids. CDR3 coding DNA: TGCGCCAGCAGCCAAGATTTCGGACAGGGAAACACCATATATTTT. Translating gives CASSQDFGQGNTIYF.

The genes are TRBV6-2 or TRBV6-3 and TRBJ2-7; 8 bases fit TRBD2. Germline-derived CDR1 and CDR2 are MNHEY and SVGEGT. This CDR3 has 15 residues. After removal of 5 bases from V and 3 bases from J, the junction contained 9 bases not matched to a gene. The CDR3 region is CASSPPGAGGYEQYF. CDR3 bases: TGTGCCAGCAGTCCCCCAGGGGCGGGGGGCTACGAGCAGTACTTC.

CDR3 nucleotide sequence: TGTGCCAGCAGTGAATTGGGGCAGGGTCAAGAGACCCAGTACTTC. Translation gives CASSELGQGQETQYF. The chain employs TRBV25-1 and TRBJ2-5, with D perhaps TRBD1 (5 bases). Germline assignment: CDR1 MGHDK and CDR2 SYGVNS. The CDR3 contains 15 residues. Trimming removed 1 base from V and 2 bases from J, with 11 bases in between.

The chain recombines TRBV6-6 with TRBJ2-1; 11 positions agree with TRBD1. V lost 6 bases and J lost 8; bases outside the gene matches: 0. The CDR3 extends over 12 amino acids. Looked up from germline, CDR1 is MNHNY and CDR2 is SVGAGI (reference sequence). CDR3 sequence: CASRDRGHEQFF. The DNA of the CDR3 is TGTGCCAGCAGGGACAGGGGGCATGAGCAGTTCTTC.

This chain joins TRBV6-1 and TRBJ2-7; D might be TRBD2 (6 bases). This CDR3 is 14 amino acids long. Germline values: CDR1 MNHNS, CDR2 SASEGT. Trimming removed 1 base at V and 6 bases at J, with 13 bases between. Here the CDR3 reads CASSEVTSGSEQYV. In DNA form, the CDR3 reads TGTGCCAGCAGTGAAGTGACTAGTGGGTCCGAGCAGTACGTC.

In DNA form, the CDR3 reads TGTGCCTGGAGTGCTGCAGTTACCTATGGCTACACCTTC. This sequence encodes CAWSAAVTYGYTF. The V and J genes are TRBV30 and TRBJ1-2; D call uncertain. The ends were cut back, 1 base at V and 4 bases at J, with 10 bases in the middle. Germline V gives CDR1 GTSNPN, CDR2 SVGIG (reference sequence). The CDR3 loop spans 13 amino acids.

The gene calls are TRBV6-1 and TRBJ2-3; the match to TRBD2 covers 7 bases. Germline V lookup: CDR1 MNHNS, CDR2 SASEGT. This CDR3 region has 15 residues. Germline trimming cut 8 bases from V and 3 bases from J; bases unmatched to any gene: 11. In DNA form, the CDR3 reads TGTGCCAGCGCTACCGGCGGGAGTTTGACAGATACGCAGTATTTT. This codes for CASATGGSLTDTQYF.

CDR3 sequence: CASSPGDPGDYEQYF. The DNA of the CDR3 is TGTGCCAGCAGCCCGGGGGACCCAGGAGACTACGAGCAGTACTTC. This rearrangement joins TRBV7-9 to TRBJ2-7, with D maybe TRBD2 (6 bases). V gave up 5 bases and J gave up 3 bases, with 17 bases separating them. The germline V gene has CDR1 SEHNR and CDR2 FQNEAQ (reference sequence). The length of the CDR3 is 15 residues.

The chain employs TRBV6-5 and TRBJ2-7; TRBD1 aligns across 10 bases. In germline, CDR1 is MNHEY, CDR2 SVGAGI. This CDR3 spans 14 amino acids. V gave up 4 bases and J gave up 6 bases; unmatched junction bases: 6. The CDR3 DNA sequence: TGTGCCAGCAGTTCCGGACAGGGGGTCGTCGAGCAGTACGTC. Its translation: CASSSGQGVVEQYV.

The rearrangement uses TRBV4-3 and TRBJ2-1; 9 bases align to TRBD2. The CDR3 is 16 residues long. Germline-derived CDR1 and CDR2 are LGHNA and YSLEER. Trimming removed 0 bases from V and 8 bases from J; junction bases left unmatched: 8. CDR3 residues: CASSQEMSGGFHEQFF. The CDR3 coding sequence is TGCGCCAGCAGCCAAGAAATGAGCGGGGGGTTCCATGAGCAGTTCTTC.

The chain combines TRBV5-5 with TRBJ2-5; 9 bases align to TRBD1. The germline V gene encodes CDR1 SGHKS and CDR2 YYEKEE (reference sequence). The junction had 7 bases not matched to a gene; V was cut back by 4 bases and J by 3 bases. There are 15 residues in the CDR3. CDR3 region: CASSQRGTGKETQYF. In DNA, the CDR3 is TGTGCCAGCAGCCAACGAGGGACAGGGAAAGAGACCCAGTACTTC.

The rearrangement links TRBV2 to TRBJ1-2; TRBD1 might be the D (6 bases). This CDR3 is built from 15 residues. From germline, CDR1 is SNHLY and CDR2 FYNNEI. Trimming removed 4 bases at V and 1 base at J, with 13 bases between. CDR3 residues: CASSAYRVVNYGYTF. The CDR3 DNA follows: TGTGCCAGCAGTGCCTACAGGGTCGTTAACTATGGCTACACCTTC.

This clone was found once. This sequence joins TRBV7-6 and TRBJ2-2, with 9 positions matching TRBD2. CDR3 size: 17 residues. Per the germline V gene, CDR1 is SGHVS and CDR2 is FNYEAQ. The V segment lost 3 bases and the J segment 2 bases; nucleotides outside the gene matches: 7. The CDR3 protein is CASSFPRLAENTGELFF. The CDR3 DNA is TGTGCCAGCAGCTTTCCCAGACTAGCGGAAAACACCGGGGAGCTGTTTTTT.